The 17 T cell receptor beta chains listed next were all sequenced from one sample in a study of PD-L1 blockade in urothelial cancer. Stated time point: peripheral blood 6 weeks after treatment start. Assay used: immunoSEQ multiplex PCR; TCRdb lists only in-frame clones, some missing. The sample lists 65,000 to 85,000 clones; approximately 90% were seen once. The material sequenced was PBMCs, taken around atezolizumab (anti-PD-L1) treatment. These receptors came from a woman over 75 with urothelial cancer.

CDR3 in DNA: TGTGCCAGCAGGGCAAATCAGCCCCAGCATTTT. It specifies CASRANQPQHF. The gene calls are TRBV28 and TRBJ1-5; no clear D. Trimming stripped 6 bases from V and 4 bases from J, with 4 bases between. The germline CDR1 and CDR2 sequences are MDHEN and SYDVKM. The CDR3 contains 11 residues.

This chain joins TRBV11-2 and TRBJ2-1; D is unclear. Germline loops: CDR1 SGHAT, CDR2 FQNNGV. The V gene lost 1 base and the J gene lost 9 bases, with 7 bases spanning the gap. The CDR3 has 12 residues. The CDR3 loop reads CASSLARGEQFF. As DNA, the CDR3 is TGTGCCAGCAGCTTAGCTAGAGGTGAGCAGTTCTTC.

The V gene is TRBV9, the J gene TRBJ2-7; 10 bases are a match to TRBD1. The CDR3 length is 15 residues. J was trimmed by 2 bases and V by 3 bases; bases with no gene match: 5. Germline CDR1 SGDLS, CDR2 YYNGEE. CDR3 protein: CASSAGDRGTYEQYF. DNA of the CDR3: TGTGCCAGCAGCGCCGGGGACAGGGGTACCTACGAGCAGTACTTC.

The CDR3 bases are TGTGCCAGCGGGGGACAGACCCACGAGCAGTACTTC. Translation: CASGGQTHEQYF. The chain recombines TRBV5-5 with TRBJ2-7; TRBD1 agrees at 7 bases. The V gene end was trimmed by 7 bases and the J gene end by 5 bases; junction bases not matched to a gene: 6. The germline V gene has CDR1 SGHKS and CDR2 YYEKEE (reference sequence). CDR3 length: 12 residues.

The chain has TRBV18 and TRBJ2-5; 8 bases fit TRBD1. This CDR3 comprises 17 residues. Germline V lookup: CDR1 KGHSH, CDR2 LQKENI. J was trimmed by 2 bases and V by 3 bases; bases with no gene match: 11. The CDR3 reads CASSPPRDRRSQETQYF. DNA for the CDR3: TGTGCCAGCTCACCTCCACGGGACAGGAGATCACAAGAGACCCAGTACTTC.

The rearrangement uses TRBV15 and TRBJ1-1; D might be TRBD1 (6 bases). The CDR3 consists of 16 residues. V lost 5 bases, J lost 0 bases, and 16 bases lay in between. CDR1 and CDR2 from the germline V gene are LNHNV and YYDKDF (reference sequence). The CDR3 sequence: CATSPSGGTMNTEAFF. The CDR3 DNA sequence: TGTGCCACCAGCCCTTCCGGGGGGACAATGAACACTGAAGCTTTCTTT.

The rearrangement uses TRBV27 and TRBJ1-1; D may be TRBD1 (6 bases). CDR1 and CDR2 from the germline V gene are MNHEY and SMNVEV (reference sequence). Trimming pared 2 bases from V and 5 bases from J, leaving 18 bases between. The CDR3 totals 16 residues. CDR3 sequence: CASSLPGRTQGTEAFF. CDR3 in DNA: TGTGCCAGCAGTTTACCCGGTCGAACTCAGGGGACTGAAGCTTTCTTT.

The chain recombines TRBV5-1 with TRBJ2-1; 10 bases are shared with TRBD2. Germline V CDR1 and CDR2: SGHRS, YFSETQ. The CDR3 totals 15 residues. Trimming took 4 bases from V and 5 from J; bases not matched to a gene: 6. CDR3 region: CASSLRTSGNNEQFF. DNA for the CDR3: TGCGCCAGCAGCCTTCGGACTAGCGGTAACAATGAGCAGTTCTTC.

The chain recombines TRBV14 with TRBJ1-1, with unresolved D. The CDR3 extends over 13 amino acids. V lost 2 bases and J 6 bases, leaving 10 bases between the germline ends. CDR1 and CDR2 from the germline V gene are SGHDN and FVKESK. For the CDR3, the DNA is TGTGCCAGCAGCCAACATCTCCAGTCTGAAGCTTTCTTT. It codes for CASSQHLQSEAFF.

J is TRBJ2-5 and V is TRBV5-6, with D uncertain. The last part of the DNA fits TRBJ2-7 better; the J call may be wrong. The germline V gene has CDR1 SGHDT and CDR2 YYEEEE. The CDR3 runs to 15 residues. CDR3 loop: CASSLVGGNNYEQYF. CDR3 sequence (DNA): TGTGCCAGCAGCTTGGTTGGTGGTAACAACTACGAGCAGTACTTC.

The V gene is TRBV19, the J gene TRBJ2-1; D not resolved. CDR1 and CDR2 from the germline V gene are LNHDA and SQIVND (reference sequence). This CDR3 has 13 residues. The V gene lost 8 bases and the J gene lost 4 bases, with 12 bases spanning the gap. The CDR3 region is CASGSVPYNEQFF. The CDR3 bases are TGTGCCAGTGGCAGCGTACCATACAATGAGCAGTTCTTC. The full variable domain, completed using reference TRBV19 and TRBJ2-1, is DGGITQSPKYLFRKEGQNVTLSCEQNLNHDAMYWYRQDPGQGLRLIYYSQIVNDFQKGDIAEGYSVSREKKESFPLTVTSAQKNPTAFYLCASGSVPYNEQFFGPGTRLTVL.

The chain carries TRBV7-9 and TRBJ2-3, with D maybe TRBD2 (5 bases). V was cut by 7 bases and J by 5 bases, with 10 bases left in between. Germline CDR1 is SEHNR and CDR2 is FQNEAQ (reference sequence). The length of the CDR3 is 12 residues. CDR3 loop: CASTFAGDTQYF. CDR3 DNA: TGTGCCAGCACCTTCGCGGGAGATACGCAGTATTTT.

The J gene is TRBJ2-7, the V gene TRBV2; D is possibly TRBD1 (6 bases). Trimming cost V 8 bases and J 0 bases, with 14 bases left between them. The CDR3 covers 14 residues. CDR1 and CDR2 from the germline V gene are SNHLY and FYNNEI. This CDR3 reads CASSKGVLSYEQYF. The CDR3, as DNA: TGTGCCAGCTCTAAGGGGGTCCTCTCCTACGAGCAGTACTTC.

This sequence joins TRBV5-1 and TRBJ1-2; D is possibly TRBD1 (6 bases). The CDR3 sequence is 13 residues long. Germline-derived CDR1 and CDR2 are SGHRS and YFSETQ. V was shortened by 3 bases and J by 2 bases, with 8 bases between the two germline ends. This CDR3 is CASSSGQNYGYTF. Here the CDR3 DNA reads TGCGCCAGCAGCTCCGGACAGAACTATGGCTACACCTTC.

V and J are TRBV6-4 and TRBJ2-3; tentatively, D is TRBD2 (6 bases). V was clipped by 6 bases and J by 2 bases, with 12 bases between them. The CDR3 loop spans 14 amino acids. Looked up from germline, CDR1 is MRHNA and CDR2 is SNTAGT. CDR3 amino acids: CASRRASVTDTQYF. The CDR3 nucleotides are TGTGCCAGCAGGCGGGCTAGCGTCACAGATACGCAGTATTTT.

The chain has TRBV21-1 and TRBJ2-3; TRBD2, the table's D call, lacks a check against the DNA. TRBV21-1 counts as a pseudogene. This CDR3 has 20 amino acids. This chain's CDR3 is CASNKNPGLARQARKVTQYF. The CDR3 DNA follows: TGTGCCAGCAACAAAAATCCCGGACTAGCTCGACAGGCCCGTAAGGTTACGCAGTATTTT.

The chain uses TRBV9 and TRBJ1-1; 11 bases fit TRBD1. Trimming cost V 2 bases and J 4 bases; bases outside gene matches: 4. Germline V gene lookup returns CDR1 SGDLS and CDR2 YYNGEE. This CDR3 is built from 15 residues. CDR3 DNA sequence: TGTGCCAGCAGCGTGGGGACAGGGGGTGGCACTGAAGCTTTCTTT. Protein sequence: CASSVGTGGGTEAFF.